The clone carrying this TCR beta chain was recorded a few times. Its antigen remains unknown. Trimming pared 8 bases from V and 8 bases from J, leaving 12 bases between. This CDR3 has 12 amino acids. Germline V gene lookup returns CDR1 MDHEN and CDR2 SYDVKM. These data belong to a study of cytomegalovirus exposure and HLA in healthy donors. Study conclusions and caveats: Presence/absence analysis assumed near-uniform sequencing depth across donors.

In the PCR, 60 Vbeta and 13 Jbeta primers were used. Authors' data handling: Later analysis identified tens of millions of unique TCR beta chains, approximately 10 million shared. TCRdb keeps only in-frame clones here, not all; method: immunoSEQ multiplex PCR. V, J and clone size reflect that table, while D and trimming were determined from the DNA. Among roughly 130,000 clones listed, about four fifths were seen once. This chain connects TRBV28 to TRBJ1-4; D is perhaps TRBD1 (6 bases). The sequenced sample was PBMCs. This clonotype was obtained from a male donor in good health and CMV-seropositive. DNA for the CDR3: TGTGCCAGCTGGGGGCCTAGGGAAAAACTGTTTTTT. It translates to CASWGPREKLFF.